These 10 T cell receptor beta chains were sequenced from one sample in a study of spatial heterogeneity in lung cancer. Points from the study as a whole: It was found that expanded intratumoral alpha and beta TCR counts tracked tumor mutation counts.

In TCRdb, the 5' RACE reads were re-called with MiXCR into one record per CDR3 protein. The sample carries under 15,000 distinct CDR3 sequences, around 5.4% recorded once. Time point denoted: sample taken at primary tumor resection. Antigen specificity for these receptors is unknown. Sequencing used lung tumor tissue, obtained at surgery. Every receptor here comes from a female donor with early-stage non-small cell lung cancer.

In this sample, this clonotype turned up many times. In a library made to pick up alpha chains, this beta chain is a stray read with a size that means little. The chain joins TRBV11-2 to TRBJ2-2; no reliable D call. V lost 2 bases and J 6 bases, leaving 10 bases between the germline ends. CDR1 is SGHAT and CDR2 is FQNNGV in the germline V gene. CDR3 length equals 14 residues. The CDR3 bases are TGTGCCAGCAGCTTACGTACCGGACCCGGGGAGCTGTTTTTT. It translates to CASSLRTGPGELFF.

This clonotype was detected ten times or more. Because the library targeted alpha chains, this beta chain is an off-target read whose size means little. The V gene is TRBV7-9, the J gene TRBJ2-1; 7 nucleotides align to TRBD1. Germline V gene data show CDR1 as SEHNR and CDR2 as FQNEAQ (reference sequence). The length of the CDR3 is 12 residues. J gave up 10 bases and V 5 bases, and 5 bases lay outside the gene matches. The CDR3 sequence is CASSPRDSEQFF. In nucleotides, the CDR3 is TGTGCCAGCAGCCCGAGGGACAGCGAGCAGTTCTTC.

Ten or more counts support this clonotype. This beta chain slipped into a library made for alpha chains as a stray read, so its size is not meaningful. The chain is built from TRBV5-6 and TRBJ2-7; tentative D call: TRBD2 (5 bases). The CDR3 length is 15 residues. V was trimmed by 0 bases and J by 2 bases, leaving 12 bases between them. Germline-derived CDR1 and CDR2 are SGHDT and YYEEEE. The CDR3 is CASSLALARAYEQYF. The CDR3 coding sequence is TGTGCCAGCAGCTTGGCTCTAGCTAGAGCCTACGAGCAGTACTTC.

This clonotype was seen at least ten times. With the library built for alpha chains, this beta chain is off target and its frequency is not meaningful. The chain is built from TRBV28 and TRBJ1-2; D gene uncertain. The CDR3 totals 14 residues. Germline V lookup: CDR1 MDHEN, CDR2 SYDVKM. The V end lost 7 bases, the J end lost 3 bases, and 15 bases lay between the germline ends. The CDR3: CASIDWGADYGYTF. In DNA, the CDR3 is TGTGCCAGCATAGACTGGGGAGCTGACTATGGCTACACCTTC.

This clonotype was recorded many times. This beta chain is an off-target read within a library intended for alpha chains, so its frequency means little. The chain is built from TRBV14 and TRBJ2-5; D may correspond to TRBD1 or TRBD2 (6 bases each). The CDR3 sequence is 14 residues long. Per germline, CDR1 SGHDN and CDR2 FVKESK. Trimming pared 1 base from V and 7 bases from J, leaving 13 bases between. This chain's CDR3 is CASSQAGARGTQYF. For the CDR3, the DNA is TGTGCCAGCAGCCAAGCGGGGGCGCGGGGGACCCAGTACTTC.

This clonotype was observed at least ten times. This beta chain represents an off-target read in a library built for alpha chains; its size is of limited meaning. This chain links TRBV7-2 with TRBJ2-7, with D tentatively TRBD2 (5 bases). Germline V gives CDR1 SGHTA, CDR2 FQGNSA. Trimming stripped 5 bases from V and 9 bases from J, with 17 bases between. The CDR3 has 13 amino acids. The CDR3 coding sequence is TGTGCCAGCAGCCCGCGGACGGACTCGGGGCAGTACTTC. This translates into CASSPRTDSGQYF.

Many counts were recorded for this clonotype. Being off target in a library aimed at alpha chains, this beta chain has a size of little meaning. The chain is built from TRBV18 and TRBJ1-5; D is uncertain. CDR3 length: 13 amino acids. V was pared by 3 bases and J by 8 bases, with 11 bases between. CDR1 and CDR2 from the germline V gene are KGHSH and LQKENI. As DNA, the CDR3 is TGTGCCAGCTCACCGGGTTTAGGAGAGCCCCAGCATTTT. This sequence encodes CASSPGLGEPQHF.

Remarks on this clonotype: This beta chain is an unintended read in a library built for alpha chains; its size means little. The chain is built from TRBV27 and TRBJ1-1, with 10 nucleotides matching TRBD1. Trimming took 4 bases from V and 4 from J; bases not matched to a gene: 9. Germline V gives CDR1 MNHEY, CDR2 SMNVEV (reference sequence). CDR3 length equals 16 residues. The CDR3 loop is CASSSGQGRFGTEAFF. The CDR3 DNA reads as TGTGCCAGCAGTTCGGGACAGGGGAGGTTTGGCACTGAAGCTTTCTTT.

This clonotype was seen many times. Within a library made for alpha chains, this beta chain is off target, and its count is uninformative. The gene calls are TRBV6-2 or TRBV6-3 and TRBJ1-2; possible D gene TRBD1, 5 bases. The germline CDR1 and CDR2 sequences are MNHEY and SVGEGT. V gave up 5 bases and J gave up 5 bases, with 18 bases separating them. The CDR3 length is 15 residues. The CDR3 nucleotides read TGTGCCAGCAGTCTTCGAGGGGAGAGGAGGTATGGCTACACCTTC. It is translated as CASSLRGERRYGYTF.

This clonotype was found many times. This beta chain came through as a stray read in a library set up for alpha chains, and its size says little. This chain connects TRBV12-3 or TRBV12-4 to TRBJ1-1; tentative D call: TRBD1 (5 bases). Deletions cut 7 bases from V and 5 bases from J, with 11 bases between. The CDR3 totals 12 residues. The CDR3 sequence is CASTFGGTEAFF. In nucleotides, the CDR3 is TGTGCCAGCACATTCGGGGGAACTGAAGCTTTCTTT.